This T cell receptor beta chain was captured in a study of control samples from healthy donors and cancer patients (dated by TCRdb to about 2020). Library preparation employed the immunoSEQ multiplex PCR assay. TCRdb obtained this table from immuneACCESS and retained in-frame rearrangements with V and J assigned. These tables miss some clones; where compared with another copy, unresolved V genes account for less than half of the shortfall, and the remainder is unexplained. The sample table holds approximately 150,000 clones, of which 80% to 95% were seen once. About 0.64% of the sample goes to the ten largest clones. This clone appeared a single time. The clone's antigen remains unknown. The record has no base qualities; no much larger clone is one base away. The source is a woman aged 25 to 39 in good health. Source material: blood.

The CDR3 corresponds to CASSPWGSNQPQHF. The DNA sequence is TGTGCCAGCAGCCCATGGGGAAGCAATCAGCCCCAGCATTTT. Recombination linked TRBV7-8 to TRBJ1-5, with the D gene call left open. Including the terminal cysteine and phenylalanine, the CDR3 comprises 14 residues. The kept DNA is CDR3 alone, 42 bases in frame from the first base. Trimming takes 5 bases from V and 1 base from J, and the germline ends sit 9 bases apart. CDR1 and CDR2, per the germline V gene, are SGHVS and FQNEAQ.